These 25 T cell receptor beta chains were all obtained from the same sample, sequenced in a study of OX40 agonist ivuxolimab in advanced cancers. Data came from immunoSEQ multiplex PCR; TCRdb stores just in-frame clones and leaves some out. The sample comprises almost 70,000 clones, nearly 90% of which are singletons, and over 9.5% rests with the top ten. This sample comprised CD4+ or CD8+ T cells sorted from blood, obtained in a trial of the OX40 agonist ivuxolimab. These receptors were obtained from an adult with an advanced solid tumor such as melanoma, head and neck, liver or kidney cancer.

The chain combines TRBV28 with TRBJ1-5; D is possibly TRBD1 (6 bases). The CDR3 contains 14 residues. Trimming removed 2 bases from V and 5 bases from J, with 10 bases in between. Germline CDR1 and CDR2: MDHEN and SYDVKM. CDR3 amino acids: CASSLTQGHQPQHF. The CDR3, as DNA: TGTGCCAGCAGTTTAACACAGGGCCATCAGCCCCAGCATTTT. The full variable domain, with the rest looked up from reference TRBV28 and TRBJ1-5, is DVKVTQSSRYLVKRTGEKVFLECVQDMDHENMFWYRQDPGLGLRLIYFSYDVKMKEKGDIPEGYSVSREKKERFSLILESASTNQTSMYLCASSLTQGHQPQHFGDGTRLSIL.

The V gene is TRBV9, the J gene TRBJ2-2; 9 bases are a match to TRBD1. The germline V gene encodes CDR1 SGDLS and CDR2 YYNGEE. V lost 5 bases and J lost 7; bases outside the gene matches: 3. CDR3 length equals 13 residues. CDR3 loop: CASRRQGVGELFF. CDR3 sequence (DNA): TGTGCCAGCAGAAGACAGGGGGTCGGGGAGCTGTTTTTT.

The CDR3 protein is CASSQEEGNYGYTF. The CDR3 DNA reads TGCGCCAGCAGCCAAGAGGAGGGAAACTATGGCTACACCTTC. The genes are TRBV4-1 and TRBJ1-2; no reliable D call. This CDR3 contains 14 residues. The germline V gene has CDR1 MGHRA and CDR2 YSYEKL. Between the trimmed V and J ends, which lost 0 bases and 2 bases, there was a span of 7 bases.

A note on this clone: Other DNA sequences within the sample encode an identical CDR3. The chain combines TRBV18 with TRBJ2-2; D ambiguous. V lost 2 bases and J lost 2, with 9 bases in between. From germline, CDR1 is KGHSH and CDR2 LQKENI. CDR3 length equals 15 residues. The CDR3 DNA sequence: TGTGCCAGCTCACCAAGGCAGGAAAACACCGGGGAGCTGTTTTTT. Amino acids: CASSPRQENTGELFF. Complete variable domain (other parts from reference TRBV18 and TRBJ2-2): NAGVMQNPRHLVRRRGQEARLRCSPMKGHSHVYWYRQLPEEGLKFMVYLQKENIIDESGMPKERFSAEFPKEGPSILRIQQVVRGDSAAYFCASSPRQENTGELFFGEGSRLTVL.

The rearrangement joins TRBV10-1 to TRBJ1-1, with TRBD1 identical over 7 bases. Germline CDR1 WNHNN, CDR2 SYGVQD (reference sequence). The trim removed 7 bases at V and 4 bases at J, leaving 9 bases unmatched. This CDR3 comprises 14 residues. The CDR3 loop is CASTPDHRGTEAFF. The CDR3 nucleotides read TGCGCCAGCACTCCAGACCACAGGGGCACTGAAGCTTTCTTT.

V usage is TRBV11-2 and J usage is TRBJ2-1; D gene unclear. The CDR3 covers 15 residues. Looked up from germline, CDR1 is SGHAT and CDR2 is FQNNGV. The ends were cut back, 5 bases at V and 0 bases at J, with 11 bases in the middle. CDR3 coding DNA: TGTGCCAGCAGCGCCGGCAGGAGCTCCTACAATGAGCAGTTCTTC. Protein sequence: CASSAGRSSYNEQFF. Complete variable domain (other parts from reference TRBV11-2 and TRBJ2-1): EAGVAQSPRYKIIEKRQSVAFWCNPISGHATLYWYQQILGQGPKLLIQFQNNGVVDDSQLPKDRFSAERLKGVDSTLKIQPAKLEDSAVYLCASSAGRSSYNEQFFGPGTRLTVL.

The J gene is TRBJ2-7, the V gene TRBV4-1, with D maybe TRBD1 (5 bases). This CDR3 region has 13 residues. Trimming removed 1 base at V and 3 bases at J, with 7 bases between. Germline V lookup: CDR1 MGHRA, CDR2 YSYEKL. The CDR3 region has the DNA TGCGCCAGCAGCCAAGGCGGACACTACGAGCAGTACTTC. Amino acids: CASSQGGHYEQYF.

J is TRBJ2-7 and V is TRBV7-3; tentative D call: TRBD1 (6 bases). Germline V gene data show CDR1 as SGHTA and CDR2 as FQGTGA. Trimming took off 5 bases at V and 4 bases at J, with 15 bases between the two ends. The CDR3 contains 14 residues. Here the CDR3 reads CASSVQGSSYEQYF. Written as DNA, the CDR3 is TGTGCCAGCAGCGTACAGGGATCCTCATACGAGCAGTACTTC.

The rearrangement joins TRBV5-6 to TRBJ2-1, with D hard to call. Germline-derived CDR1 and CDR2 are SGHDT and YYEEEE. This CDR3 has 15 residues. The V gene lost 4 bases and the J gene lost 0 bases, with 11 bases spanning the gap. CDR3 sequence: CASSPDWSSYNEQFF. CDR3 DNA: TGTGCCAGCAGCCCCGACTGGAGCTCCTACAATGAGCAGTTCTTC. The variable domain in full, completed from reference TRBV5-6 and TRBJ2-1, reads DAGVTQSPTHLIKTRGQQVTLRCSPKSGHDTVSWYQQALGQGPQFIFQYYEEEERQRGNFPDRFSGHQFPNYSSELNVNALLLGDSALYLCASSPDWSSYNEQFFGPGTRLTVL.

CDR3 sequence: CASSLRGGIAKNIQYF. As DNA, the CDR3 is TGTGCCAGCAGCTTAAGGGGAGGGATAGCCAAAAACATTCAGTACTTC. The chain is built from TRBV7-2 and TRBJ2-4; TRBD2 matches at 7 bases. The CDR3 spans 16 residues. Germline V CDR1 and CDR2: SGHTA, FQGNSA. J gave up 0 bases and V 2 bases, and 4 bases lay outside the gene matches. The full variable domain, its missing parts supplied by reference TRBV7-2 and TRBJ2-4, is GAGVSQSPSNKVTEKGKDVELRCDPISGHTALYWYRQSLGQGLEFLIYFQGNSAPDKSGLPSDRFSAERTGGSVSTLTIQRTQQEDSAVYLCASSLRGGIAKNIQYFGAGTRLSVL.

This clone was recorded only once. V usage is TRBV5-1 and J usage is TRBJ2-7; D possibly corresponds to TRBD1 (6 bases). The CDR3 consists of 15 residues. The germline CDR1 and CDR2 sequences are SGHRS and YFSETQ. The V end lost 4 bases, the J end lost 0 bases, and 14 bases lay between the germline ends. The CDR3 spells CASSQDSGSSYEQYF. DNA of the CDR3: TGCGCCAGCAGCCAGGACAGCGGTAGCTCCTACGAGCAGTACTTC.

This sequence joins TRBV2 and TRBJ1-5; D is perhaps TRBD1 (6 bases). CDR1 SNHLY and CDR2 FYNNEI come from the germline V gene. CDR3 size: 14 residues. Trimming shortened V by 7 bases and J by 6 bases, and 16 bases separated the two germline ends. CDR3 coding DNA: TGTGCCAGCACCCTTGGGGGGGCGATTCAGCCCCAGCATTTT. Residues: CASTLGGAIQPQHF.

The chain has TRBV14 and TRBJ2-3; D uncertain. V was shortened by 0 bases and J by 5 bases, with 6 bases between the two germline ends. The CDR3 consists of 13 residues. The V gene's germline CDR1 is SGHDN and CDR2 FVKESK. Here the CDR3 reads CASSQDLIDTQYF. CDR3 nucleotides: TGTGCCAGCAGCCAAGATCTCATAGATACGCAGTATTTT.

The rearrangement joins TRBV18 to TRBJ2-7; 7 bases agree with TRBD1. Germline V gene data show CDR1 as KGHSH and CDR2 as LQKENI. The CDR3 loop spans 14 amino acids. With V trimmed by 1 base and J by 5 bases, 5 bases remained unmatched. The CDR3 is CASSPLTGSDEQYF. The CDR3 DNA reads as TGTGCCAGCTCACCACTGACAGGGTCCGACGAGCAGTACTTC.

The chain employs TRBV7-2 and TRBJ2-1; D is ambiguous. There are 12 residues in the CDR3. Between the trimmed V and J ends, which lost 3 bases and 2 bases, there was a span of 2 bases. The germline gives CDR1 SGHTA, CDR2 FQGNSA. CDR3 loop: CASSLPYNEQFF. The CDR3 DNA follows: TGTGCCAGCAGCTTGCCCTACAATGAGCAGTTCTTC.

The J gene is TRBJ2-7, the V gene TRBV5-1; D might be TRBD1 (5 bases). Germline CDR1 is SGHRS and CDR2 is YFSETQ. The CDR3 is 13 amino acids. Trimming left V 8 bases short and J 0 bases short, with 12 bases between. The DNA for the CDR3 is TGCGCCAGTGGAGCAGGGTTCTCCTACGAGCAGTACTTC. It translates to CASGAGFSYEQYF.

This chain connects TRBV21-1 to TRBJ1-1. TRBV21-1 is reported as a pseudogene. This CDR3 is built from 13 residues. CDR3 in amino acids: CASIHGVCTEAFF. For the CDR3, the DNA is TGTGCCAGCATCCACGGGGTTTGCACTGAAGCTTTCTTT.

V usage is TRBV5-8 and J usage is TRBJ2-2, with 7 bases that match TRBD1. The CDR3 has 15 amino acids. V was pared by 2 bases and J by 7 bases, with 8 bases of the junction left unmatched. Germline lookup yields CDR1 SGHTS and CDR2 YDEGEE. In DNA form, the CDR3 reads TGTGCCAGCAGCTTCCGGACAGGCCTCGTCGGGGAGCTGTTTTTT. This sequence encodes CASSFRTGLVGELFF.

The gene calls are TRBV21-1 and TRBJ2-7. TRBV21-1 is termed a pseudogene. There are 12 residues in the CDR3. The CDR3 here is CASSNDRYEQYF. As DNA, the CDR3 is TGTGCCAGCAGCAACGACCGCTACGAGCAGTACTTC.

The rearrangement links TRBV28 to TRBJ1-2, with D perhaps TRBD1 (6 bases). CDR1 MDHEN and CDR2 SYDVKM come from the germline V gene. The CDR3 contains 14 residues. The V end was cut by 3 bases, the J end by 4 bases, with 12 bases between. This CDR3 reads CASSFAGGVYGYTF. The CDR3 DNA sequence: TGTGCCAGCAGTTTCGCGGGGGGCGTCTATGGCTACACCTTC.

The V call is TRBV7-2, the J call TRBJ2-2; D may be TRBD1 (5 bases). Trimming cost V 5 bases and J 1 base, with 11 bases left between them. The CDR3 totals 15 residues. Germline V gives CDR1 SGHTA, CDR2 FQGNSA. The CDR3: CASSPNGQNTGELFF. The CDR3 DNA reads TGTGCCAGCAGCCCCAATGGACAGAACACCGGGGAGCTGTTTTTT.

The table lists this clone with a count of one. DNA for the CDR3: TGTGCCAGCAGTGAAGCTGTGACAGGTAGGCAGCCCCAGCATTTT. Its translation: CASSEAVTGRQPQHF. The chain uses TRBV6-1 and TRBJ1-5; possibly TRBD1 for D (6 bases). Germline lookup yields CDR1 MNHNS and CDR2 SASEGT. This CDR3 is 15 amino acids long. Trimming removed 0 bases from V and 7 bases from J, with 13 bases in between.

The J gene is TRBJ1-2, the V gene TRBV25-1, with D possibly being TRBD1 (5 bases). The ends were cut back, 6 bases at V and 2 bases at J, with 10 bases in the middle. This CDR3 has 13 amino acids. The V gene's germline CDR1 is MGHDK and CDR2 SYGVNS. Written as DNA, the CDR3 is TGTGCCAGCAGGGAGGGACCAAACTATGGCTACACCTTC. This codes for CASREGPNYGYTF.

The rearrangement joins TRBV7-9 to TRBJ1-1, with D perhaps matching TRBD1 (5 bases). This CDR3 spans 12 amino acids. Germline V gene lookup returns CDR1 SEHNR and CDR2 FQNEAQ (reference sequence). V was trimmed by 10 bases and J by 0 bases, leaving 9 bases between them. DNA of the CDR3: TGTGCCAAGGACATGATGAACACTGAAGCTTTCTTT. It encodes CAKDMMNTEAFF.

This chain joins TRBV11-3 and TRBJ2-3; 10 nucleotides align to TRBD2. The CDR3 is 18 amino acids. V gave up 0 bases and J gave up 2 bases; unmatched junction bases: 8. Per the germline V gene, CDR1 is SGHNT and CDR2 is YENEEA. The CDR3, as DNA: TGTGCCAGCAGCTTAGATCTAGCGGGAGCTTCCTTCACAGATACGCAGTATTTT. It yields the protein CASSLDLAGASFTDTQYF.